Following are 29 T cell receptor beta chains from one sample sequenced in a study of tumor-infiltrating T cells and Merkel cell polyomavirus. About the study: The T cells studied were KLL-specific CD8+ cells against Merkel polyomavirus.

Every patient's tumor was robustly positive for Merkel cell polyomavirus Large T antigen on immunohistochemistry. TCRdb's copy holds only in-frame clones and misses some; the assay was immunoSEQ multiplex PCR. The sample shows 2,800 or so clones, 70% to 90% of them seen only once. The sample consisted of tumor tissue. The receptors were gathered from a man over 45 with Merkel cell carcinoma.

Here the CDR3 DNA reads TGTGCCAGCGAGAGCCGGACAGCGAATCAGCCCCAGCATTTT. Translated, it gives CASESRTANQPQHF. This rearrangement joins TRBV2 to TRBJ1-5; D is possibly TRBD1 (6 bases). Germline CDR1 reads SNHLY; CDR2 reads FYNNEI. This CDR3 is built from 14 residues. The ends were cut back, 8 bases at V and 4 bases at J, with 15 bases in the middle.

The chain recombines TRBV7-9 with TRBJ2-1; TRBD2 might be the D (5 bases). The V and J ends lost 1 base and 0 bases respectively, with 7 bases between them. Germline V gene sequence: CDR1 SEHNR, CDR2 FQNEAQ (reference sequence). The CDR3 spans 15 residues. The CDR3 sequence: CASSLVAGSYNEQFF. DNA of the CDR3: TGTGCCAGCAGCTTAGTGGCGGGCTCCTACAATGAGCAGTTCTTC.

This clone was seen just once. The J gene is TRBJ1-1, the V gene TRBV28; D gene uncertain. The CDR3 has 14 amino acids. CDR1 and CDR2 (germline): MDHEN, SYDVKM. Trimming pared 7 bases from V and 2 bases from J, leaving 14 bases between. CDR3 nucleotides: TGTGCCAGCACCCCCTCGCGAGCTAACACTGAAGCTTTCTTT. Protein product: CASTPSRANTEAFF.

The chain recombines TRBV6-6 with TRBJ1-4, with TRBD1 as a possible D gene (6 bases). CDR3 length equals 14 residues. Germline V gene sequence: CDR1 MNHNY, CDR2 SVGAGI (reference sequence). V lost 6 bases and J lost 8, with 16 bases in between. CDR3 region: CASRHGRGAEKLFF. The CDR3 region has the DNA TGTGCCAGCAGGCACGGGCGGGGGGCAGAAAAACTGTTTTTT.

This sequence joins TRBV5-1 and TRBJ2-1; D possibly corresponds to TRBD2 (5 bases). The CDR3 extends over 13 amino acids. Germline CDR1 SGHRS, CDR2 YFSETQ. V lost 6 bases and J 13 bases, leaving 20 bases between the germline ends. CDR3 loop: CASTGMEGLDQFF. The CDR3 bases are TGCGCCAGCACCGGGATGGAAGGGCTCGACCAGTTCTTC.

The rearrangement links TRBV10-3 to TRBJ1-6, with a weak D call TRBD1 (5 bases). Trimming cost V 0 bases and J 10 bases, with 13 bases left between them. Germline V CDR1 and CDR2: ENHRY, SYGVKD. CDR3 length: 15 amino acids. CDR3: CAISESPGVGSPLHF. The CDR3 coding sequence is TGTGCCATCAGTGAGTCCCCGGGGGTAGGGTCACCCCTCCACTTT.

V is TRBV27 and J is TRBJ1-2, with D tentatively TRBD1 (6 bases). Trimming took off 4 bases at V and 2 bases at J, with 11 bases between the two ends. Germline CDR1 reads MNHEY; CDR2 reads SMNVEV (reference sequence). The CDR3 loop spans 14 amino acids. CDR3 region: CASSSFDRNYGYTF. CDR3 nucleotide sequence: TGTGCCAGCAGTTCCTTTGACAGGAACTATGGCTACACCTTC.

The chain combines TRBV30 with TRBJ1-2; no clear D gene. Between the trimmed V and J ends, which lost 0 bases and 7 bases, there was a span of 9 bases. This CDR3 has 12 amino acids. Germline loops: CDR1 GTSNPN, CDR2 SVGIG (reference sequence). The CDR3 sequence: CAWSVSVIGYTF. The CDR3, as DNA: TGTGCCTGGAGTGTGTCCGTTATTGGCTACACCTTC.

This clone occurred a few times. The V gene is TRBV7-2, the J gene TRBJ1-1, with D uncertain. Germline V gives CDR1 SGHTA, CDR2 FQGNSA. The CDR3 runs 13 residues. V lost 6 bases, J lost 4 bases, and 12 bases lay in between. CDR3 DNA: TGTGCCAGCAGATTCGCGGTCAGCACTGAAGCTTTCTTT. Amino acids: CASRFAVSTEAFF.

This chain uses TRBV2 with TRBJ1-4, with 10 bases aligning to TRBD1. V shed 7 bases, J shed 13 bases, and the junction held 6 bases outside the gene matches. Germline CDR1 SNHLY, CDR2 FYNNEI. The CDR3 extends over 12 amino acids. Here the CDR3 reads CASTGTGDGLFF. For the CDR3, the DNA is TGTGCCAGCACGGGGACAGGGGACGGACTGTTTTTT.

Concerning this clone: Other DNA sequences within the sample encode an identical CDR3. V and J are TRBV7-9 and TRBJ1-6; D perhaps matches TRBD1 (5 bases). V dropped 3 bases and J dropped 14 bases, with 11 bases sitting between them. The CDR3 runs 12 residues. Germline V CDR1 and CDR2: SEHNR, FQNEAQ (reference sequence). The CDR3 here is CASSFEGAALHF. In nucleotides, the CDR3 is TGTGCCAGCAGCTTTGAAGGGGCGGCCCTCCACTTT. Drawing the rest from reference TRBV7-9 and TRBJ1-6, the complete variable domain is DTGVSQNPRHKITKRGQNVTFRCDPISEHNRLYWYRQTLGQGPEFLTYFQNEAQLEKSRLLSDRFSAERPKGSFSTLEIQRTEQGDSAMYLCASSFEGAALHFGNGTRLTVT.

This chain links TRBV19 with TRBJ1-1; a possible D gene is TRBD1 (5 bases). CDR1 LNHDA and CDR2 SQIVND come from the germline V gene (reference sequence). Trimming removed 5 bases at V and 7 bases at J, with 14 bases between. The CDR3 is 13 residues long. The CDR3 sequence: CASSVRSGVEAFF. CDR3 bases: TGTGCCAGTAGTGTCCGATCGGGGGTTGAAGCTTTCTTT.

This chain links TRBV5-1 with TRBJ2-5, with no clear D. The V gene's germline CDR1 is SGHRS and CDR2 YFSETQ. The CDR3 is made up of 11 amino acids. Trimming pared 6 bases from V and 3 bases from J, leaving 6 bases between. The CDR3 DNA sequence: TGCGCCAGCACGGTGAAAGAGACCCAGTACTTC. Protein: CASTVKETQYF.

This rearrangement joins TRBV7-2 to TRBJ2-1, with D perhaps TRBD1 (5 bases). The length of the CDR3 is 15 residues. Germline CDR1 reads SGHTA; CDR2 reads FQGNSA. With 4 bases removed from V and 1 base from J, the gap between germline ends came to 11 bases. The CDR3 loop is CASSSDPGSYNEQFF. The DNA of the CDR3 is TGTGCCAGCAGCTCCGACCCAGGGTCCTACAATGAGCAGTTCTTC.

V is TRBV5-1 and J is TRBJ1-4, with no clear D. The V end was cut by 0 bases, the J end by 5 bases, with 11 bases between. The length of the CDR3 is 15 residues. Germline lookup yields CDR1 SGHRS and CDR2 YFSETQ. The CDR3 DNA sequence: TGCGCCAGCAGCTTGGAAGCCCAGGCGAATGAAAAACTGTTTTTT. Protein product: CASSLEAQANEKLFF.

The CDR3 DNA reads as TGTGCCAGCAGCTTAACGGTGTGGGAGACCCAGTACTTC. Its protein product is CASSLTVWETQYF. The rearrangement uses TRBV7-9 and TRBJ2-5; D not resolved. CDR1 is SEHNR and CDR2 is FQNEAQ in the germline V gene (reference sequence). This CDR3 is built from 13 residues. Trimming left V 2 bases short and J 5 bases short, with 9 bases between.

The chain carries TRBV6-5 and TRBJ1-2; perhaps TRBD1 as D (5 bases). Trimming removed 0 bases from V and 3 bases from J, with 8 bases in between. Per germline, CDR1 MNHEY and CDR2 SVGAGI. This CDR3 has 14 amino acids. DNA of the CDR3: TGTGCCAGCAGTTACTCAAGGACACACTATGGCTACACCTTC. Protein sequence: CASSYSRTHYGYTF.

Only one count was recorded for this clone. The J gene is TRBJ2-7, the V gene TRBV2; D is unclear. The germline V gene has CDR1 SNHLY and CDR2 FYNNEI. The V gene lost 6 bases and the J gene lost 3 bases, with 9 bases spanning the gap. There are 12 residues in the CDR3. The CDR3 bases are TGTGCCAGCAGCATGACGGGCTACGAGCAGTACTTC. Translating it yields CASSMTGYEQYF.

The genes are TRBV6-5 and TRBJ1-2; D might be TRBD1 (6 bases). This CDR3 spans 15 amino acids. Trimming pared 5 bases from V and 10 bases from J, leaving 23 bases between. Germline loops: CDR1 MNHEY, CDR2 SVGAGI. DNA of the CDR3: TGTGCCAGCAGTGCCCAAGGGGGGGCCCGCGGTGACTACACCTTC. This gives the protein CASSAQGGARGDYTF.

The chain combines TRBV19 with TRBJ2-7, with 7 bases that match TRBD2. Per germline, CDR1 LNHDA and CDR2 SQIVND (reference sequence). Trimming at V came to 5 bases and at J to 0 bases, leaving 16 bases not matched to a gene. This CDR3 comprises 18 residues. In nucleotides, the CDR3 is TGTGCCAGTAGTCCCCAAGGGCGGCTAGCGGCGAGCTCCTACGAGCAGTACTTC. Its protein product is CASSPQGRLAASSYEQYF.

The genes are TRBV5-5 and TRBJ1-1; the D gene is possibly TRBD1 (6 bases). The germline V gene encodes CDR1 SGHKS and CDR2 YYEKEE (reference sequence). Trimming shortened V by 5 bases and J by 4 bases, and 15 bases separated the two germline ends. CDR3 length equals 14 residues. The CDR3 reads CASSYLQGSTEAFF. The CDR3 nucleotides are TGTGCCAGCAGTTACTTACAGGGTAGCACTGAAGCTTTCTTT. Complete variable domain (other parts from reference TRBV5-5 and TRBJ1-1): DAGVTQSPTHLIKTRGQQVTLRCSPISGHKSVSWYQQVLGQGPQFIFQYYEKEERGRGNFPDRFSARQFPNYSSELNVNALLLGDSALYLCASSYLQGSTEAFFGQGTRLTVV.

The V call is TRBV5-5, the J call TRBJ1-1; D is unclear. V was pared by 0 bases and J by 8 bases, with 8 bases between. The germline V gene has CDR1 SGHKS and CDR2 YYEKEE (reference sequence). This CDR3 has 12 residues. The CDR3 DNA follows: TGTGCCAGCAGCTTGGAGTTGACAGAAGCTTTCTTT. Encoded protein: CASSLELTEAFF.

The V call is TRBV21-1, the J call TRBJ1-2. TRBV21-1 counts as a pseudogene. This CDR3 contains 15 residues. This chain's CDR3 is CASSNSGVFNYGYTF. The CDR3 nucleotides read TGTGCCAGCAGCAATTCGGGGGTATTTAACTATGGCTACACCTTC.

This clone was observed a few times. J is TRBJ2-7 and V is TRBV19, with 7 positions matching TRBD1. This CDR3 is 15 amino acids long. Germline CDR1 is LNHDA and CDR2 is SQIVND (reference sequence). The ends lost 6 bases at V and 7 bases at J; junction bases unmatched: 15. DNA of the CDR3: TGTGCCAGTAGCCAAGACAGGGTGGAGTATCAGGAGCAGTACGTC. Translated: CASSQDRVEYQEQYV.

The chain carries TRBV4-3 and TRBJ1-2; D is unresolved. Germline V CDR1 and CDR2: LGHNA, YSLEER. The CDR3 covers 17 residues. The V end lost 0 bases, the J end lost 4 bases, and 18 bases lay between the germline ends. The CDR3: CASSQDVAVTGSYGYTF. The CDR3 nucleotides are TGCGCCAGCAGCCAAGATGTTGCGGTAACGGGAAGCTATGGCTACACCTTC.

The V gene is TRBV15, the J gene TRBJ2-7; maybe TRBD1 (5 bases). Germline loops: CDR1 LNHNV, CDR2 YYDKDF (reference sequence). CDR3 size: 14 residues. The V end lost 3 bases, the J end lost 3 bases, and 12 bases lay between the germline ends. CDR3 sequence: CATSSREFFYEQYF. The CDR3 DNA is TGTGCCACCAGCAGCAGGGAATTTTTCTACGAGCAGTACTTC.

Concerning this clone itself: The final CDR3 position lacks the conserved phenylalanine or tryptophan, pointing to a likely read error. This chain joins TRBV7-2 and TRBJ1-6; D remains unclear. Trimming stripped 4 bases from V and 9 bases from J, with 16 bases between. Per germline, CDR1 SGHTA and CDR2 FQGNSA. This CDR3 region has 15 residues. CDR3 sequence: CASSSSGSRGSPLHL. The CDR3 DNA follows: TGTGCCAGCAGCTCCTCGGGGAGTCGCGGTTCACCCCTCCACCTT.

This chain uses TRBV19 with TRBJ2-1; 7 nucleotides align to TRBD1. The J segment lost 0 bases and the V segment lost 4 bases, leaving 12 bases of the junction unmatched. The CDR3 loop spans 18 amino acids. Germline V lookup: CDR1 LNHDA, CDR2 SQIVND (reference sequence). CDR3 nucleotide sequence: TGTGCCAGTAGTAGATCCCACAACAGGGGAAGCTCCTACAATGAGCAGTTCTTC. Residues: CASSRSHNRGSSYNEQFF.

This chain connects TRBV20-1 to TRBJ1-6; TRBD1 matches 8 bases. With 6 bases clipped from V and 14 bases from J, the junction kept 6 bases outside the gene matches. The CDR3 loop spans 11 amino acids. The germline V gene encodes CDR1 DFQATT and CDR2 SNEGSKA (reference sequence). The CDR3 bases are TGCAGTGCAAGACAGGGGTCTGCCCTCCACTTT. Residues: CSARQGSALHF.